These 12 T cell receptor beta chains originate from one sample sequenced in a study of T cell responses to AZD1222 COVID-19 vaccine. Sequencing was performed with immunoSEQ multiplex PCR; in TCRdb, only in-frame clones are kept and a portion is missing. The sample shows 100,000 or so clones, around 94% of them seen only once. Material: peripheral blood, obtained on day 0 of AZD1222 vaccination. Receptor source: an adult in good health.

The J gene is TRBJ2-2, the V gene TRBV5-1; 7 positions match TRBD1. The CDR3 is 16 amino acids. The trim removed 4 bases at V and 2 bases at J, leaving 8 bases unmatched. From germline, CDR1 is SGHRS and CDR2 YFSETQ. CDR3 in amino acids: CASSKTGTGNTGELFF. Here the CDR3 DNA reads TGCGCCAGCAGCAAGACAGGGACGGGAAACACCGGGGAGCTGTTTTTT.

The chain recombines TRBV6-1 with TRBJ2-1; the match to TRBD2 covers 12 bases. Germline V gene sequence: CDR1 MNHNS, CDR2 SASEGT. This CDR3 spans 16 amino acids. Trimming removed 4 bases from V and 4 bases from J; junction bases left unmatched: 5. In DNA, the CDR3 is TGTGCCAGCAGTGGGAGACTAGCGGGAGCATACAATGAGCAGTTCTTC. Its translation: CASSGRLAGAYNEQFF.

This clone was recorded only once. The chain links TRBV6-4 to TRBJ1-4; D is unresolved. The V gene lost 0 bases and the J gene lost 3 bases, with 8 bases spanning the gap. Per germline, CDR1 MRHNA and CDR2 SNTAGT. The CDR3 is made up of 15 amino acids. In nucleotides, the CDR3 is TGTGCCAGCAGTGACTCGGGTGGACCTAATGAAAAACTGTTTTTT. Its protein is CASSDSGGPNEKLFF.

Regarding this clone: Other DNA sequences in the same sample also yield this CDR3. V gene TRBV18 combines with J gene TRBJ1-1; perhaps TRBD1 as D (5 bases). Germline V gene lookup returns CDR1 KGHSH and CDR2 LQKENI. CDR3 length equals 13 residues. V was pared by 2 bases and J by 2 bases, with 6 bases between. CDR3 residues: CASSPTGNTEAFF. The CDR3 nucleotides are TGTGCCAGCTCACCAACAGGTAACACTGAAGCTTTCTTT.

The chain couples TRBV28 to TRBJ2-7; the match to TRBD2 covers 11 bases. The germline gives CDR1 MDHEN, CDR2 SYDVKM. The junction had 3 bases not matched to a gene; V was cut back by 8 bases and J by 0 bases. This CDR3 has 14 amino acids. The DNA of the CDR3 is TGTGCCAGCCGCCTAGCGGGGGGCTCCTACGAGCAGTACTTC. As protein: CASRLAGGSYEQYF.

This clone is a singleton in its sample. The CDR3 region is CASSRTEQETQYF. Written as DNA, the CDR3 is TGTGCCAGCAGTCGGACAGAGCAAGAGACCCAGTACTTC. V and J are TRBV6-2 or TRBV6-3 and TRBJ2-5, with a tentative D call TRBD1 (6 bases). Germline lookup yields CDR1 MNHEY and CDR2 SVGEGT. The V end lost 5 bases, the J end lost 2 bases, and 9 bases lay between the germline ends. The CDR3 consists of 13 residues.

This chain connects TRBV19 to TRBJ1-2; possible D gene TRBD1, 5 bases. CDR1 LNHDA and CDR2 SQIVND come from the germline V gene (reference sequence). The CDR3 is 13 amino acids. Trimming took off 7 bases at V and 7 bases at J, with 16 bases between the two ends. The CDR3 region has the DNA TGTGCCAGTACCCCTGGGGGGTTCGGTGGCTACACCTTC. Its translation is CASTPGGFGGYTF. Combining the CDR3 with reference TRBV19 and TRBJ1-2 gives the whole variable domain DGGITQSPKYLFRKEGQNVTLSCEQNLNHDAMYWYRQDPGQGLRLIYYSQIVNDFQKGDIAEGYSVSREKKESFPLTVTSAQKNPTAFYLCASTPGGFGGYTFGSGTRLTVV.

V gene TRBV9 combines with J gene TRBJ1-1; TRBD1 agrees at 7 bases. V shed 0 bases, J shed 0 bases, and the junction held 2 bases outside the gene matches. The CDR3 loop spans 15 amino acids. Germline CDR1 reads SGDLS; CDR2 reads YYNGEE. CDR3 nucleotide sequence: TGTGCCAGCAGCGTAGGGGACAGATTGAACACTGAAGCTTTCTTT. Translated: CASSVGDRLNTEAFF.

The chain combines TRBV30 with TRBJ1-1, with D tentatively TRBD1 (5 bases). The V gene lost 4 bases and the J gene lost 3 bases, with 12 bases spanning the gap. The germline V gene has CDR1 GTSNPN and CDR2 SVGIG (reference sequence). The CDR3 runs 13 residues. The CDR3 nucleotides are TGTGCCTGGACTCCCCGGGGGGACACTGAAGCTTTCTTT. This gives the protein CAWTPRGDTEAFF.

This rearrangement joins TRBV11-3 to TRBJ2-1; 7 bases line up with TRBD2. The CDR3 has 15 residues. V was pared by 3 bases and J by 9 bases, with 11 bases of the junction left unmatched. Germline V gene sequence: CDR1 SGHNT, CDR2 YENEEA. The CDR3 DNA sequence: TGTGCCAGCAGCTTGGGGAGGACTAGTCAGGTTGAGCAGTTCTTC. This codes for CASSLGRTSQVEQFF.

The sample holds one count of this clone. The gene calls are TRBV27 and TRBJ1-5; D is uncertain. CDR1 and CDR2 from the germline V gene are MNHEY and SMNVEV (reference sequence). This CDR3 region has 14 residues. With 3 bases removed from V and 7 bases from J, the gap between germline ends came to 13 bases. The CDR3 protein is CASSFRVGAQPQHF. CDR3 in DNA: TGTGCCAGCAGTTTTCGGGTCGGTGCGCAGCCCCAGCATTTT.

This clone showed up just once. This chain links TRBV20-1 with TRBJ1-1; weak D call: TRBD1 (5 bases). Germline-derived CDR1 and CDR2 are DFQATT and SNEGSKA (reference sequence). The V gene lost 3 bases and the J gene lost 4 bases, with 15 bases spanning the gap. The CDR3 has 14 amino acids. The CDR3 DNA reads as TGCAGTGCTAGTGGGGGACTGGGGGGCACTGAAGCTTTCTTT. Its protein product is CSASGGLGGTEAFF.